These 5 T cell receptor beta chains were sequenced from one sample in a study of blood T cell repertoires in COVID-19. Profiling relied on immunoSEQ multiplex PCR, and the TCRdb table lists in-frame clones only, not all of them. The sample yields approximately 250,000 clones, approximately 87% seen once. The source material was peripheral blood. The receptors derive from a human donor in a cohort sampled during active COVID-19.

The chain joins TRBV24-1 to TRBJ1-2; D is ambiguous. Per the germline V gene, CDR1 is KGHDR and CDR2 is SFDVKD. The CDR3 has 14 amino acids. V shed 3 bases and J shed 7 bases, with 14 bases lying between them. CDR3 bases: TGTGCCACCAGTGATCAATTAAACAGTGGTGGCTACACCTTC. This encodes CATSDQLNSGGYTF.

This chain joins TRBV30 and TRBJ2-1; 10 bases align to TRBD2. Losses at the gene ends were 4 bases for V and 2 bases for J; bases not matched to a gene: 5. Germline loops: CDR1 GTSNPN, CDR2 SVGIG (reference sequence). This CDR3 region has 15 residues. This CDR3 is CAWNSSGRPYNEQFF. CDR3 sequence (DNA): TGTGCCTGGAATTCTAGCGGGAGACCCTACAATGAGCAGTTCTTC.

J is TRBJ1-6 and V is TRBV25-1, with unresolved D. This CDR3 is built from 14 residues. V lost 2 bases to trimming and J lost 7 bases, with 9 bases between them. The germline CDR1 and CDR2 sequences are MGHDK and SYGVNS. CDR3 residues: CASSEPTRNSPLHF. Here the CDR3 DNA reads TGTGCCAGCAGTGAACCTACGAGAAATTCACCCCTCCACTTT.

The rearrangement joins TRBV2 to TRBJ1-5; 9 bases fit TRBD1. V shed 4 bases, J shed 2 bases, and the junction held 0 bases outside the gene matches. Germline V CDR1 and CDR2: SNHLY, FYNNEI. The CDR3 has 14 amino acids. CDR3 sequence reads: CASSGDRGNQPQHF. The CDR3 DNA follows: TGTGCCAGCAGTGGGGACAGGGGCAATCAGCCCCAGCATTTT.

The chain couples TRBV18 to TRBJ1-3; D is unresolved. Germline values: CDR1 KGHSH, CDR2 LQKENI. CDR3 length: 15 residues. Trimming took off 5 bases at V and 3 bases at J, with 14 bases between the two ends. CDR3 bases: TGTGCCAGCTCATCTGTCGGCCGGGATGGAAACACCATATATTTT. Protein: CASSSVGRDGNTIYF.